This is a list of T cell receptor beta chains from one sample in a study of blood T cell repertoires in COVID-19. Generated by immunoSEQ multiplex PCR, the TCRdb table keeps only in-frame clones and is missing some. Found here are about 79,000 clones, roughly 91% of them singletons; the top ten hold about 15%. The specimen sequenced was peripheral blood. These receptors all stem from a man in his sixties or seventies with active or convalescent COVID-19. Both conserved end residues are part of each CDR3. Fields, in order: J gene, clone size, V gene, D gene, CDR3 protein, CDR3 DNA. D genes are given only for firm matches. Clone size appears in some rows only: once, few, many, or a class for an expanded clone.

>TRBJ1-2|medium-sized|TRBV7-6|TRBD1
CASSPVPGQGNYGYTF
TGTGCCAGCAGCCCCGTCCCGGGACAGGGAAACTATGGCTACACCTTC
>TRBJ2-7|.|TRBV30|TRBD2
CAWRGPGLAGGRYEQYF
TGTGCCTGGAGGGGACCGGGACTAGCGGGAGGAAGGTACGAGCAGTACTTC
>TRBJ1-2|.|TRBV29-1|.
CSVEGRGIGFGYTF
TGCAGCGTTGAGGGGCGGGGGATAGGGTTTGGCTACACCTTC
>TRBJ2-5|.|TRBV12-3/TRBV12-4|.
CASTLGGAQYF
TGTGCCAGCACGCTAGGGGGGGCCCAGTACTTC
>TRBJ1-1|.|TRBV19|TRBD1
CASSIGTGKAFF
TGTGCCAGTAGTATTGGGACAGGGAAAGCTTTCTTT
>TRBJ1-1|.|TRBV11-2|.
CASSSIVNTEAFF
TGTGCCAGCAGCTCTATAGTGAACACTGAAGCTTTCTTT
>TRBJ1-1|.|TRBV5-5|TRBD1
CASSRDRGTEAFF
TGTGCCAGCAGCAGGGACAGGGGGACTGAAGCTTTCTTT
>TRBJ1-5|.|TRBV2|.
CACQGSSSNQPQHF
TGTGCCTGTCAGGGATCCTCTAGCAATCAGCCCCAGCATTTT
>TRBJ2-2|.|TRBV18|TRBD2
CASSPPRTSGRPANTGELFF
TGTGCCAGCTCACCTCCTCGGACTAGCGGGAGGCCTGCGAACACCGGGGAGCTGTTTTTT
>TRBJ1-5|.|TRBV12-3/TRBV12-4|.
CASNQGGNQPQHF
TGTGCCAGCAATCAGGGTGGCAATCAGCCCCAGCATTTT
>TRBJ1-2|.|TRBV5-1|TRBD1
CASSLEAGGGGYTF
TGCGCCAGCAGCTTGGAAGCAGGGGGAGGAGGCTACACCTTC
>TRBJ2-1|.|TRBV7-9|.
CASSLGLPSYNEQFF
TGTGCCAGCAGCTTAGGTCTTCCGTCCTACAATGAGCAGTTCTTC
>TRBJ2-3|few|TRBV27|TRBD2
CASSPKRERVRTDTQYF
TGTGCCAGCAGTCCCAAGCGGGAGAGAGTAAGAACAGATACGCAGTATTTT
>TRBJ2-7|.|TRBV6-5|.
CASSSPGDEQYF
TGTGCCAGCAGTTCGCCAGGGGACGAGCAGTACTTC
>TRBJ2-7|.|TRBV2|TRBD2
CASRPAGGYEQYF
TGTGCCAGCAGACCCGCGGGAGGGTACGAGCAGTACTTC
>TRBJ1-5|once|TRBV5-1|TRBD1
CASSLGQGDNQPQHF
TGCGCCAGCAGCTTGGGGCAGGGGGACAATCAGCCCCAGCATTTT
>TRBJ2-3|.|TRBV10-3|TRBD2
CALSAGGADTQYF
TGTGCCCTATCAGCGGGAGGGGCAGATACGCAGTATTTT
>TRBJ1-5|once|TRBV19|.
CASSLGGYSNQPQHF
TGTGCCAGTAGTTTGGGGGGGTATAGCAATCAGCCCCAGCATTTT
>TRBJ1-1|.|TRBV6-5|TRBD1
CASSPDRARTEAFF
TGTGCCAGCAGTCCCGACAGGGCCCGGACTGAAGCTTTCTTT
>TRBJ2-1|.|TRBV11-2|TRBD2
CASSLERLAGIYEQFF
TGTGCCAGCAGCTTAGAAAGACTAGCGGGAATTTATGAGCAGTTCTTC
>TRBJ1-2|once|TRBV30|.
CAWSGVYYGYTF
TGTGCCTGGAGCGGGGTTTACTATGGCTACACCTTC
>TRBJ1-4|.|TRBV28|TRBD1
CASSRQGLQEKLFF
TGTGCCAGCAGTCGACAGGGATTGCAGGAAAAACTGTTTTTT
>TRBJ1-3|.|TRBV10-3|TRBD1
CAIRQGSGNTIYF
TGTGCCATCCGACAGGGCTCTGGAAACACCATATATTTT
>TRBJ1-1|few|TRBV6-2/TRBV6-3|TRBD1
CASSYTDRAEAFF
TGTGCCAGCAGTTACACTGACAGGGCTGAAGCTTTCTTT
>TRBJ2-7|.|TRBV6-5|TRBD1
CASSSRTGVIYEQYF
TGTGCCAGCAGTTCCCGGACAGGGGTTATCTACGAGCAGTACTTC
>TRBJ1-1|.|TRBV6-6|.
CASSSDKMNTEAFF
TGTGCCAGCAGTTCTGACAAGATGAACACTGAAGCTTTCTTT
>TRBJ2-1|once|TRBV11-3|TRBD2
CASSSSGTSGDEQFF
TGTGCCAGCAGCTCATCCGGGACTAGCGGTGATGAGCAGTTCTTC
>TRBJ1-5|.|TRBV24-1|.
CATSDPTRVGQPQHF
TGTGCCACCAGTGATCCGACCCGGGTCGGGCAGCCCCAGCATTTT
>TRBJ1-6|.|TRBV28|.
CATSRNDRDNSPLHF
TGTGCCACCAGCCGAAACGACAGAGATAATTCACCCCTCCACTTT
>TRBJ2-1|.|TRBV9|.
CASSVQLYNEQFF
TGTGCCAGCAGCGTTCAACTATACAATGAGCAGTTCTTC
>TRBJ2-2|.|TRBV19|.
CASSRGAGLTGELFF
TGTGCCAGTAGTAGAGGCGCGGGACTCACCGGGGAGCTGTTTTTT
>TRBJ2-1|.|TRBV28|.
CASSSQGFNEQFF
TGTGCCAGCAGTTCGCAGGGCTTCAATGAGCAGTTCTTC
>TRBJ1-5|once|TRBV28|.
CASRPGGSSQPQHF
TGTGCCAGCCGGCCCGGGGGTAGTTCTCAGCCCCAGCATTTT
>TRBJ1-2|.|TRBV5-4|TRBD1
CASSLLGQGYGYTF
TGTGCCAGCAGCTTGCTGGGACAGGGATATGGCTACACCTTC
>TRBJ2-1|.|TRBV30|TRBD2
CAWRPSGRNEQFF
TGTGCCTGGAGGCCTAGCGGGAGAAATGAGCAGTTCTTC
>TRBJ1-2|.|TRBV11-2|TRBD1
CACRDRGKYGYTF
TGTGCCTGCCGAGACAGGGGCAAATATGGCTACACCTTC
>TRBJ1-1|.|TRBV6-4|.
CASRKRGGADTEAFF
TGTGCCAGCCGAAAACGGGGAGGGGCCGATACTGAAGCTTTCTTT
>TRBJ1-6|.|TRBV7-9|.
CASSAQDSSPLHF
TGTGCCAGCAGCGCGCAGGATAGTTCACCCCTCCACTTT
>TRBJ2-3|.|TRBV19|TRBD1
CASSRQGDTQYF
TGTGCCAGTAGCCGACAGGGAGATACGCAGTATTTT
>TRBJ1-2|.|TRBV2|.
CASEGLYNYGYTF
TGTGCCAGCGAGGGACTGTACAACTATGGCTACACCTTC
>TRBJ1-2|.|TRBV30|.
CARRLNYGYTF
TGTGCCCGCAGGCTTAACTATGGCTACACCTTC
>TRBJ2-7|.|TRBV29-1|TRBD1
CSFLTARTGGSYEQYF
TGCAGCTTTCTAACAGCCCGGACAGGGGGCTCCTACGAGCAGTACTTC
>TRBJ2-3|.|TRBV24-1|TRBD1
CATSVGGQVRLGVSGDTQYF
TGTGCCACCTCGGTCGGGGGACAGGTCCGGTTGGGGGTTTCGGGAGATACGCAGTATTTT
>TRBJ2-1|.|TRBV10-3|.
CAIQRGNNEQFF
TGTGCCATCCAAAGGGGGAACAATGAGCAGTTCTTC
>TRBJ2-5|.|TRBV4-3|TRBD2
CASSRGLAGGETQYF
TGCGCCAGCAGCCGCGGACTAGCGGGAGGAGAGACCCAGTACTTC
>TRBJ1-4|.|TRBV30|TRBD1
CAWSQGQGREKLFF
TGTGCCTGGAGCCAAGGACAGGGCCGGGAAAAACTGTTTTTT
>TRBJ2-4|.|TRBV28|TRBD1
CASRGGQGVNIQYF
TGTGCCAGCAGAGGAGGACAGGGTGTAAACATTCAGTACTTC
>TRBJ2-2|once|TRBV28|.
CASRKRISTGELFF
TGTGCCAGCAGGAAGCGGATAAGCACCGGGGAGCTGTTTTTT
>TRBJ1-4|few|TRBV6-5|TRBD1
CASRAYRGIGEKLFF
TGTGCCAGCAGAGCCTACAGGGGGATAGGGGAAAAACTGTTTTTT
>TRBJ2-3|.|TRBV5-1|.
CASSAGGWISGMSTDTQYF
TGCGCCAGCAGCGCAGGGGGATGGATTAGCGGGATGAGCACAGATACGCAGTATTTT
>TRBJ2-5|.|TRBV7-6|TRBD2
CASSLGASGLQETQYF
TGTGCCAGCAGCTTAGGGGCTAGCGGTCTTCAAGAGACCCAGTACTTC
>TRBJ2-1|once|TRBV5-6|.
CASRTRQVLGDEQFF
TGTGCCAGCAGGACTCGACAGGTACTAGGGGATGAGCAGTTCTTC
>TRBJ2-2|once|TRBV5-1|TRBD1
CASSLGQGAGRAGELFF
TGCGCCAGCAGCTTGGGACAGGGAGCAGGAAGGGCCGGGGAGCTGTTTTTT
>TRBJ1-3|.|TRBV28|TRBD1
CASSLDRAGNTIYF
TGTGCCAGCAGCCTGGACAGGGCTGGAAACACCATATATTTT
>TRBJ2-5|.|TRBV5-8|TRBD2
CASSSGLAGSETQYF
TGTGCCAGCAGCTCGGGACTAGCGGGATCGGAGACCCAGTACTTC
>TRBJ1-1|.|TRBV30|.
CAWSDQGSLNTEAFF
TGTGCCTGGAGCGATCAGGGTTCATTGAACACTGAAGCTTTCTTT
>TRBJ1-3|.|TRBV5-1|.
CASSLTSSGNTIYF
TGCGCCAGCAGCTTGACGAGCTCTGGAAACACCATATATTTT
>TRBJ2-5|.|TRBV4-2|TRBD1
CASSQPGQGGETQYF
TGTGCCAGCAGCCAACCCGGACAGGGAGGAGAGACCCAGTACTTC
>TRBJ2-2|once|TRBV7-6|.
CASSLAWQSGGELFF
TGTGCCAGCAGCTTAGCCTGGCAGTCCGGGGGGGAGCTGTTTTTT
>TRBJ1-2|.|TRBV9|TRBD1
CASSAGGTAVLEGGYTF
TGTGCCAGCAGCGCCGGAGGGACAGCCGTACTGGAGGGAGGCTACACCTTC